This TCR beta chain came from a study of siplizumab effects on memory and regulatory T cells. Repertoires were generated with immunoSEQ multiplex PCR, while TCRdb's copy carries only in-frame clones and drops some. This sample has approximately 75,000 clones, with around 93% found just once. The CDR3 has 15 residues. Trimming at V came to 2 bases and at J to 4 bases, leaving 5 bases not matched to a gene. Per germline, CDR1 SGHTA and CDR2 FQGTGA. Sequenced: CD8+ T cells sorted from blood. J is TRBJ2-1 and V is TRBV7-3, with 7 bases fitting TRBD2. The source of this sequence is a human donor in good health. DNA for the CDR3: TGTGCCAGCAGCTTAGTACTAGCGAAGTACAATGAGCAGTTCTTC. It yields the protein CASSLVLAKYNEQFF.